This T cell receptor beta chain derives from a study of blood T cell repertoires in COVID-19. Study overall: Samples taken during acute and convalescent COVID-19 were collected in the United States, Italy and Spain. The cDNA or gDNA used as material had been derived from T cells, B-cell-depleted T cells, or PBMCs.

Source study methods: Amplifying reference gene primers gave estimates of nucleated cell counts. Sequencing used immunoSEQ multiplex PCR; TCRdb keeps in-frame clones, though not all of them. The V and J calls and clone size come from that table; D and trimming were worked out from the DNA. The sample has about 44,000 clones, around 84% seen once. In germline, CDR1 is SGHRS, CDR2 YFSETQ. The CDR3 sequence is 11 residues long. Between the trimmed V and J ends, which lost 8 bases and 2 bases, there was a span of 8 bases. This sequence joins TRBV5-1 and TRBJ2-7; possible D gene TRBD1, 5 bases. The material sequenced was peripheral blood. The source of this sequence is a human donor in a cohort sampled during active COVID-19. This CDR3 reads CASSGTYEQYF. CDR3 coding DNA: TGCGCCAGTTCAGGGACCTACGAGCAGTACTTC.